What follows are 8 T cell receptor beta chains derived from one specimen sequenced in a study of blood T cell repertoires in COVID-19. TCRdb's copy holds only in-frame clones and misses some; the assay was immunoSEQ multiplex PCR. This table has over 75,000 clones, 90% appearing once. Material for sequencing was peripheral blood. The receptors come from a man aged 55 to 70 with acute or convalescent COVID-19.

The CDR3 bases are TGTGCCAGCAGTGAAGCGCTTATAGCGGGAGGGCCCCGCAATGAGCAGTTCTTC. Its protein is CASSEALIAGGPRNEQFF. The V gene is TRBV2, the J gene TRBJ2-1; 11 nucleotides line up with TRBD2. This CDR3 has 18 residues. The V and J ends lost 0 bases and 6 bases, in that order; junction bases with no gene match: 10. In germline, CDR1 is SNHLY, CDR2 FYNNEI.

The chain has TRBV30 and TRBJ2-7; TRBD1 is a possible D gene (6 bases). Trimming took 0 bases from V and 9 from J, leaving 12 bases between them. Germline V CDR1 and CDR2: GTSNPN, SVGIG (reference sequence). The CDR3 runs 12 residues. This CDR3 is CAWSVQGRAQYF. The CDR3, as DNA: TGTGCCTGGAGTGTACAGGGACGGGCGCAGTACTTC.

The chain couples TRBV11-3 to TRBJ2-5; weak D call: TRBD1 (7 bases). The CDR3 is 13 amino acids. V lost 4 bases, J lost 4 bases, and 10 bases lay in between. Germline-derived CDR1 and CDR2 are SGHNT and YENEEA. CDR3 residues: CASSSGGRETQYF. CDR3 sequence (DNA): TGTGCCAGCAGCTCAGGGGGGCGAGAGACCCAGTACTTC.

The CDR3 loop reads CASSTRTGPQETQYF. For the CDR3, the DNA is TGTGCCAGTAGTACCCGGACAGGCCCCCAAGAGACCCAGTACTTC. The V call is TRBV19, the J call TRBJ2-5, with 7 nucleotides matching TRBD1. Germline V gives CDR1 LNHDA, CDR2 SQIVND (reference sequence). The V gene end was trimmed by 4 bases and the J gene end by 1 base; junction bases not matched to a gene: 6. The CDR3 totals 15 residues. Together with reference TRBV19 and TRBJ2-5, the CDR3 gives the full variable domain: DGGITQSPKYLFRKEGQNVTLSCEQNLNHDAMYWYRQDPGQGLRLIYYSQIVNDFQKGDIAEGYSVSREKKESFPLTVTSAQKNPTAFYLCASSTRTGPQETQYFGPGTRLLVL.

The chain links TRBV6-6 to TRBJ1-1; D gene uncertain. CDR3 length: 12 amino acids. V was cut by 0 bases and J by 8 bases, with 7 bases left in between. Germline values: CDR1 MNHNY, CDR2 SVGAGI (reference sequence). In DNA form, the CDR3 reads TGTGCCAGCAGTTACTCCCCGTTAGAAGCTTTCTTT. Its translation: CASSYSPLEAFF.

This sequence joins TRBV5-3 and TRBJ1-1, with D unresolved. TRBV5-3 is given ORF status, its function remaining uncertain. V was trimmed by 5 bases and J by 1 base, leaving 18 bases between them. This CDR3 has 16 amino acids. The DNA of the CDR3 is TGTGCCAGAAGTCCCGCCCTTCACCAGTCGAACACTGAAGCTTTCTTT. As protein: CARSPALHQSNTEAFF.

The count of this clone is one. V and J are TRBV3-1 (or the pseudogene TRBV3-2) and TRBJ1-2; the D gene is possibly TRBD1 (6 bases). The CDR3 spans 15 residues. V was cut by 3 bases and J by 1 base, with 12 bases left in between. The germline V gene encodes CDR1 LGHDT and CDR2 YNNKEL (reference sequence). The CDR3 is CASSHLTGRNYGYTF. The CDR3 DNA follows: TGTGCCAGCAGCCATCTGACAGGTCGTAACTATGGCTACACCTTC.

The V and J genes are TRBV6-5 and TRBJ2-2, with TRBD2 as a possible D gene (5 bases). Germline V gene sequence: CDR1 MNHEY, CDR2 SVGAGI. The CDR3 consists of 14 residues. V lost 7 bases and J 6 bases, leaving 15 bases between the germline ends. The CDR3 DNA reads as TGTGCCAGCAATCCACCGGGGAAACCCGGGGAGCTGTTTTTT. It translates to CASNPPGKPGELFF.